This T cell receptor beta chain is from a study of human T cells and chemical hapten exposure. As for the study in general: Patch tests delivered 0.01% DPC to the upper back and were evaluated at 6 days.

The CDR3 contains 16 residues. Germline CDR1 MNHEY, CDR2 SVGEGT. Trimming stripped 8 bases from V and 2 bases from J, with 21 bases between. Time point specified: patch test 3, about 24 weeks after DPC sensitization. As for treatment: therapeutic diphenylcyclopropenone sensitization with weekly scalp DPC. Library preparation tagged each individual cDNA molecule with a unique molecular identifier. In the original processing: Counts of TCRs in each sample centred on a median of around 96,000 and extended from approximately 20,000 to 700,000. TCRdb redid the calling of the RACE reads with MiXCR, one entry per CDR3 protein. The V and J calls were not made by the authors but by TCRdb's processing. The sample carries some 180,000 distinct CDR3 sequences, under 30% recorded once.

The source material was whole blood, sampled in connection with sensitization to the hapten diphenylcyclopropenone (DPC). This sequence joins TRBV6-2 or TRBV6-3 and TRBJ2-5, with D possibly being TRBD2 (7 bases). This TCR was recovered from a woman in her forties with alopecia areata. Some clones in this sample may be carry-over from other donors' samples. The CDR3 region has the DNA TGTGCCAGCCAGGAGGGGGGGGCCTCGATTCAAGAGACCCAGTACTTC. Protein product: CASQEGGASIQETQYF.